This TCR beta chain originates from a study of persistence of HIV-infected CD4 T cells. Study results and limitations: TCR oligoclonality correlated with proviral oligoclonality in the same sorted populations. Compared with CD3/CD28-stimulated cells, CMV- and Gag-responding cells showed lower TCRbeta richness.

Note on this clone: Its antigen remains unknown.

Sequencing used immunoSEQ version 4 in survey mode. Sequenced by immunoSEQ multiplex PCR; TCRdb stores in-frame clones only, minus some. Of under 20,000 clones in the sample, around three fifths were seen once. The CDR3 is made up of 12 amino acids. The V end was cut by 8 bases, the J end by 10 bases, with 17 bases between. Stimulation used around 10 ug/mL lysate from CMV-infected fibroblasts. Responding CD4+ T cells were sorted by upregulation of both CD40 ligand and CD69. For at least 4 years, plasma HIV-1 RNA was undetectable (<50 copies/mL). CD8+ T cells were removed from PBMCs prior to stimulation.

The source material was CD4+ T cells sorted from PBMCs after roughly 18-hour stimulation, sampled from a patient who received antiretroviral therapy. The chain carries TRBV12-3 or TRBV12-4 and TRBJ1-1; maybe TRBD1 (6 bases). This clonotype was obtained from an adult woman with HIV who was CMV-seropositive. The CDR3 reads CASGGGATRAFF. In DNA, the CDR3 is TGTGCCAGCGGGGGGGGCGCGACTAGAGCTTTCTTT.